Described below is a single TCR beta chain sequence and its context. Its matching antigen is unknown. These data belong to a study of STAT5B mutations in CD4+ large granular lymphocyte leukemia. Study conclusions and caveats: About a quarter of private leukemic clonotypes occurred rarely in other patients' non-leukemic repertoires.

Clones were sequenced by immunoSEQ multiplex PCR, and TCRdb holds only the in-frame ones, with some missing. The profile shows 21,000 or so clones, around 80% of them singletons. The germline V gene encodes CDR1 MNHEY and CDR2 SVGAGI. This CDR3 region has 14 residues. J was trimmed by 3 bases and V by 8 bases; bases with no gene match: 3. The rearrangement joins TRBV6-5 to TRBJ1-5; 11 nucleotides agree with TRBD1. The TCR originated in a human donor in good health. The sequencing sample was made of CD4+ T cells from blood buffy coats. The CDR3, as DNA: TGTGCCAGCCACGGACAGGGGGCCAATCAGCCCCAGCATTTT. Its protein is CASHGQGANQPQHF.